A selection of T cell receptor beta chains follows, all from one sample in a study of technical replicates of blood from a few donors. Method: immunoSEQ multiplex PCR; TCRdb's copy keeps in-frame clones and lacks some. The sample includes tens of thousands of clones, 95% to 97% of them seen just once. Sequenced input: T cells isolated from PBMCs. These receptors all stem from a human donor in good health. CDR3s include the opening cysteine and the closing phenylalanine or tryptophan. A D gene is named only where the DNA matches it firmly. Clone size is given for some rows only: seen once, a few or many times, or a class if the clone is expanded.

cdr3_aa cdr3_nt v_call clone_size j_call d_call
CASSQLGQENTEAFF TGTGCCAGCAGCCAATTAGGACAGGAGAACACTGAAGCTTTCTTT TRBV16 - TRBJ1-1 TRBD1
CASSEGLITGELFF TGTGCCAGCAGTGAAGGGCTCATAACCGGGGAGCTGTTTTTT TRBV2 - TRBJ2-2 -
CASSLRDRNYGYTF TGTGCCAGCAGCTTACGGGACAGGAACTATGGCTACACCTTC TRBV7-8 - TRBJ1-2 TRBD1
CASSDSTSGHNEQFF TGTGCCAGCAGTGACTCGACTAGCGGGCACAATGAGCAGTTCTTC TRBV6-4 once TRBJ2-1 TRBD2
CASTKVGTYTDTQYF TGTGCCAGCACTAAGGTCGGGACATACACAGATACGCAGTATTTT TRBV6-5 - TRBJ2-3 -
CASSTGTGFQPQHF TGTGCCAGTAGTACTGGGACAGGGTTTCAGCCCCAGCATTTT TRBV19 - TRBJ1-5 TRBD1
CASKLYPSGEVWETQYF TGCGCCAGCAAATTATACCCTAGCGGAGAAGTATGGGAGACCCAGTACTTC TRBV5-1 - TRBJ2-5 TRBD2
CASRRSTEAFF TGTGCCAGCCGGAGGAGCACTGAAGCTTTCTTT TRBV7-2 - TRBJ1-1 -
CASSSPAGEDNEQFF TGTGCCAGCAGCTCTCCAGCGGGAGAAGACAATGAGCAGTTCTTC TRBV7-9 - TRBJ2-1 TRBD2
CASSPLSLVKPATGSYEQYF TGTGCCAGCTCACCACTCTCTCTGGTTAAGCCCGCGACAGGCTCCTACGAGCAGTACTTC TRBV18 - TRBJ2-7 -
CAISVRVTGELFF TGTGCCATCAGCGTCAGGGTCACCGGGGAGCTGTTTTTT TRBV10-3 - TRBJ2-2 -
CASSQGGPEGTDTQYF TGTGCCAGTAGTCAGGGAGGGCCGGAAGGCACAGATACGCAGTATTTT TRBV19 - TRBJ2-3 TRBD2
CASSPSGSGYEQYF TGTGCCAGCAGTCCTAGCGGGAGTGGGTACGAGCAGTACTTC TRBV7-3 - TRBJ2-7 TRBD2
CASSEYYRDGYTF TGTGCCAGCAGTGAATATTACAGAGATGGCTACACCTTC TRBV25-1 - TRBJ1-2 -
CSAVPGQFTEAFF TGCAGCGCAGTCCCGGGACAGTTCACTGAAGCTTTCTTT TRBV29-1 - TRBJ1-1 TRBD1
CATEIRANTGELFF TGTGCCACTGAAATCAGGGCAAACACCGGGGAGCTGTTTTTT TRBV19 - TRBJ2-2 -
CAWSSGGFEQYF TGTGCCTGGAGCAGTGGAGGGTTCGAGCAGTACTTC TRBV30 - TRBJ2-7 -
CAWSNRQDYGYTF TGTGCCTGGAGTAACCGACAGGACTATGGCTACACCTTC TRBV30 - TRBJ1-2 -
CASSILAGGENEQFF TGTGCCAGTAGTATATTAGCGGGGGGCGAGAATGAGCAGTTCTTC TRBV19 once TRBJ2-1 TRBD2